The 17 T cell receptor beta chains below all came from one sample that was sequenced in a study of OX40 agonist ivuxolimab in advanced cancers. Method: immunoSEQ multiplex PCR; TCRdb's copy keeps in-frame clones and lacks some. Of around 94,000 clones detected, approximately 89% appear once; the ten largest clones hold about 0.87%. Here the sequenced sample was CD4+ or CD8+ T cells sorted from blood, taken in a trial of the OX40 agonist ivuxolimab. Receptor source: an adult with an advanced solid tumor such as melanoma, head and neck, liver or kidney cancer.

The chain uses TRBV4-1 and TRBJ2-3, with 7 bases identical to TRBD2. Germline V lookup: CDR1 MGHRA, CDR2 YSYEKL. Trimming took 0 bases from V and 2 from J; bases not matched to a gene: 8. The CDR3 extends over 17 amino acids. For the CDR3, the DNA is TGCGCCAGCAGCCAAGATTGGGGGAGCGGGGCCACAGATACGCAGTATTTT. It yields the protein CASSQDWGSGATDTQYF.

The gene calls are TRBV5-5 and TRBJ1-4; D is possibly TRBD1 (6 bases). Germline V gene data show CDR1 as SGHKS and CDR2 as YYEKEE (reference sequence). Trimming took 0 bases from V and 6 from J, leaving 12 bases between them. This CDR3 has 15 amino acids. CDR3 amino acids: CASSLGGQQYEKLFF. The CDR3 DNA reads as TGTGCCAGCAGCTTGGGAGGACAGCAGTATGAAAAACTGTTTTTT. The full variable domain, with the rest looked up from reference TRBV5-5 and TRBJ1-4, is DAGVTQSPTHLIKTRGQQVTLRCSPISGHKSVSWYQQVLGQGPQFIFQYYEKEERGRGNFPDRFSARQFPNYSSELNVNALLLGDSALYLCASSLGGQQYEKLFFGSGTQLSVL.

The chain couples TRBV1 to TRBJ1-2; TRBD1, the table's D call, was not compared with the DNA. TRBV1 is labeled a pseudogene. CDR3 length: 17 amino acids. The CDR3, as DNA: TGCACCAGCAGCCAAGATCGACGGCAGGGGGAATTGGATGGCTACACCTTC. Translation gives CTSSQDRRQGELDGYTF.

This clone was found a few times. The chain links TRBV13 to TRBJ2-5, with 10 positions matching TRBD2. Per germline, CDR1 PRHDT and CDR2 FYEKMQ (reference sequence). The CDR3 length is 16 residues. Trimming cost V 5 bases and J 0 bases; bases outside gene matches: 6. CDR3 bases: TGTGCCAGCAGCCCTCCGGGACTAGCGTACCAAGAGACCCAGTACTTC. This gives the protein CASSPPGLAYQETQYF. The full variable domain, rest sourced from reference TRBV13 and TRBJ2-5, is AAGVIQSPRHLIKEKRETATLKCYPIPRHDTVYWYQQGPGQDPQFLISFYEKMQSDKGSIPDRFSAQQFSDYHSELNMSSLELGDSALYFCASSPPGLAYQETQYFGPGTRLLVL.

The chain has TRBV28 and TRBJ1-1; the D is unclear. This CDR3 has 15 amino acids. With 3 bases removed from V and 2 bases from J, the gap between germline ends came to 13 bases. Germline lookup yields CDR1 MDHEN and CDR2 SYDVKM. CDR3 sequence (DNA): TGTGCCAGCAGTTTGTGGTCGGGCAGCAACACTGAAGCTTTCTTT. It is translated as CASSLWSGSNTEAFF.

The chain carries TRBV27 and TRBJ2-3, with D perhaps matching TRBD1 or TRBD2 (5 bases each). This CDR3 has 16 amino acids. Trimming took 6 bases from V and 4 from J, leaving 20 bases between them. Per the germline V gene, CDR1 is MNHEY and CDR2 is SMNVEV (reference sequence). The CDR3: CASRPPRTGRADTQYF. The DNA for the CDR3 is TGTGCCAGCAGACCCCCTCGAACGGGGCGGGCAGATACGCAGTATTTT.

The rearrangement uses TRBV12-5 and TRBJ2-7; D is ambiguous. Germline CDR1 and CDR2: LGHNT and FRNRAP. The CDR3 spans 12 residues. The V end was cut by 1 base, the J end by 2 bases, with 3 bases between. CDR3 in amino acids: CASGLGPYEQYF. The DNA of the CDR3 is TGTGCTAGTGGTTTGGGCCCCTACGAGCAGTACTTC.

The V call is TRBV2, the J call TRBJ1-2, with D tentatively TRBD1 (5 bases). CDR1 SNHLY and CDR2 FYNNEI come from the germline V gene. V was shortened by 3 bases and J by 4 bases, with 18 bases between the two germline ends. The CDR3 length is 16 residues. In DNA, the CDR3 is TGTGCCAGCAGTGAGGCAGGACACCTAAGGACCTATGGCTACACCTTC. This sequence encodes CASSEAGHLRTYGYTF.

The rearrangement joins TRBV5-1 to TRBJ2-3; TRBD2 matches 7 bases. The length of the CDR3 is 13 residues. Trimming took 5 bases from V and 10 from J; bases not matched to a gene: 10. From germline, CDR1 is SGHRS and CDR2 YFSETQ. The CDR3 DNA is TGCGCCAGCAGGGTAAGCGCGGGAGAAGCGCAGTATTTT. Its protein is CASRVSAGEAQYF. Filled out from reference TRBV5-1 and TRBJ2-3, the complete variable domain reads KAGVTQTPRYLIKTRGQQVTLSCSPISGHRSVSWYQQTPGQGLQFLFEYFSETQRNKGNFPGRFSGRQFSNSRSEMNVSTLELGDSALYLCASRVSAGEAQYFGPGTRLTVL.

This clone has just one count. The chain has TRBV5-6 and TRBJ1-1, with D perhaps TRBD1 (6 bases). Trimming shortened V by 0 bases and J by 4 bases, and 13 bases separated the two germline ends. Germline CDR1 is SGHDT and CDR2 is YYEEEE. The CDR3 is 15 amino acids. CDR3 DNA: TGTGCCAGCAGCTTGGTAGAGGGGGGGAGCACTGAAGCTTTCTTT. Its protein is CASSLVEGGSTEAFF.

The chain uses TRBV5-4 and TRBJ1-6; a weak D match, TRBD1 (6 bases). The CDR3 has 14 amino acids. V lost 4 bases and J 6 bases, leaving 11 bases between the germline ends. Germline assignment: CDR1 SGHNT and CDR2 YYREEE (reference sequence). CDR3 protein: CASSPQGSNSPLHF. The DNA of the CDR3 is TGTGCCAGCAGCCCACAGGGAAGTAATTCACCCCTCCACTTT. Full variable domain (missing parts from reference TRBV5-4 and TRBJ1-6): ETGVTQSPTHLIKTRGQQVTLRCSSQSGHNTVSWYQQALGQGPQFIFQYYREEENGRGNFPPRFSGLQFPNYSSELNVNALELDDSALYLCASSPQGSNSPLHFGNGTRLTVT.

The genes are TRBV29-1 and TRBJ2-7, with D possibly matching TRBD1 (6 bases). Trimming removed 7 bases from V and 2 bases from J, with 18 bases in between. The CDR3 consists of 14 residues. Germline lookup yields CDR1 SQVTM and CDR2 ANQGSEA. The CDR3 DNA is TGCAGCGCTCGTAAGGGACACCTAGCCTACGAGCAGTACTTC. Translated: CSARKGHLAYEQYF.

The V and J genes are TRBV21-1 and TRBJ2-1; the table assigns TRBD2, which was not confirmed against the DNA. TRBV21-1 is listed as a pseudogene. There are 19 residues in the CDR3. As DNA, the CDR3 is TGTGCCAGCAGCAAAGAAGGGCTAGCGGGAGGGCCAGTCTACAATGAGCAGTTCTTC. Protein product: CASSKEGLAGGPVYNEQFF.

The rearrangement joins TRBV5-4 to TRBJ2-3, with 7 positions matching TRBD1. The germline V gene encodes CDR1 SGHNT and CDR2 YYREEE (reference sequence). The CDR3 has 15 residues. J was trimmed by 2 bases and V by 3 bases; bases with no gene match: 6. CDR3 amino acids: CASSYQTGITDTQYF. CDR3 sequence (DNA): TGTGCCAGCAGCTACCAGACAGGGATCACAGATACGCAGTATTTT.

This chain joins TRBV19 and TRBJ2-3; 10 nucleotides match TRBD2. Germline V gene data show CDR1 as LNHDA and CDR2 as SQIVND (reference sequence). CDR3 length: 16 residues. V lost 6 bases to trimming and J lost 3 bases; unmatched junction nucleotides: 9. This CDR3 reads CASSYSSGSWTDTQYF. As DNA, the CDR3 is TGTGCCAGTAGCTATTCTAGCGGGAGTTGGACAGATACGCAGTATTTT.

The chain is built from TRBV7-2 and TRBJ1-2, with 9 bases fitting TRBD1. The junction had 3 bases not matched to a gene; V was cut back by 5 bases and J by 8 bases. The CDR3 contains 12 residues. Germline lookup yields CDR1 SGHTA and CDR2 FQGNSA. CDR3 DNA: TGTGCCAGCAGCCTCGGGACAGGGGGCTACACCTTC. It encodes CASSLGTGGYTF.

The chain uses TRBV7-2 and TRBJ2-7; D ambiguous. V shed 5 bases and J shed 8 bases, with 13 bases lying between them. Germline lookup yields CDR1 SGHTA and CDR2 FQGNSA. The CDR3 is made up of 12 amino acids. CDR3: CASSRDIPQQYF. The CDR3 DNA follows: TGTGCCAGCAGCAGGGATATCCCACAGCAGTACTTC.